This T cell receptor (beta chain) came from a study of OX40 agonist ivuxolimab in advanced cancers. The CDR3 contains 13 residues. Looked up from germline, CDR1 is SGHTA and CDR2 is FQGTGA. V lost 3 bases, J lost 5 bases, and 10 bases lay in between. Systemic immunosuppression or autoimmune disease history was grounds to exclude patients. This table comes from immunoSEQ multiplex PCR, and its TCRdb copy is limited to in-frame clones, with some not included. The profile shows around 44,000 clones, 70% to 90% of them singletons. This sequence joins TRBV7-3 and TRBJ2-5; D gene unclear. Sequencing used CD4+ or CD8+ T cells sorted from blood, obtained in a trial of the OX40 agonist ivuxolimab. This receptor was taken from an adult with an advanced solid tumor such as melanoma, head and neck, liver or kidney cancer. This chain's CDR3 is CASSLRRAETQYF. The CDR3 coding sequence is TGTGCCAGCAGCTTGCGGCGAGCGGAGACCCAGTACTTC.